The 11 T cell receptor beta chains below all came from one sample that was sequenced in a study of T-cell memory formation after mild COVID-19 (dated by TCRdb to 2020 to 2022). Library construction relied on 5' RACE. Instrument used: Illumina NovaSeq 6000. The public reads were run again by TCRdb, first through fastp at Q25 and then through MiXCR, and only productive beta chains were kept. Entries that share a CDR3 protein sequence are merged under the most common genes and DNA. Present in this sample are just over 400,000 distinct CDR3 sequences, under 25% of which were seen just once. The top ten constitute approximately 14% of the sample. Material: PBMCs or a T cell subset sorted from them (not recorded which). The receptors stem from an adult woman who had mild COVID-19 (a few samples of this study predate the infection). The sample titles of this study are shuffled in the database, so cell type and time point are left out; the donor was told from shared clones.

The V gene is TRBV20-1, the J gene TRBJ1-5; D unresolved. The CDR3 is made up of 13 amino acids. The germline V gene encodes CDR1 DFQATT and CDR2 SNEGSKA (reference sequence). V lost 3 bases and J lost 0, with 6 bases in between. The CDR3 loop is CSASEVSNQPQHF. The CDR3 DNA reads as TGCAGTGCTAGTGAAGTTAGCAATCAGCCCCAGCATTTT.

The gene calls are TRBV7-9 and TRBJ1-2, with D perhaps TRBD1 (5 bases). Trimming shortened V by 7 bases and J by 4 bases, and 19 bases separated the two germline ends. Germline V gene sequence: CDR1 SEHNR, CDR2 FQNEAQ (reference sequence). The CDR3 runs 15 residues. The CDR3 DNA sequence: TGTGCCAGCACCCTAGCCCCGGGGGGGGTCTATGGCTACACCTTC. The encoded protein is CASTLAPGGVYGYTF.

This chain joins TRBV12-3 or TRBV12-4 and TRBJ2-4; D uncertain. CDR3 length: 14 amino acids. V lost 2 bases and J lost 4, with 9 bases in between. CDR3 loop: CASSLTLRKNIQYF. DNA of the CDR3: TGTGCCAGCAGTTTAACCCTCAGGAAAAACATTCAGTACTTC.

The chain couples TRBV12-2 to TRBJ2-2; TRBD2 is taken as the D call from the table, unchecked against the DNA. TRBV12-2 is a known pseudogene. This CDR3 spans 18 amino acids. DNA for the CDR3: TGTGCAAGTCGCTCGCATACTCGGACTAGCGGGGTCACCGGGGAGCTGTTTTTT. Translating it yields CASRSHTRTSGVTGELFF.

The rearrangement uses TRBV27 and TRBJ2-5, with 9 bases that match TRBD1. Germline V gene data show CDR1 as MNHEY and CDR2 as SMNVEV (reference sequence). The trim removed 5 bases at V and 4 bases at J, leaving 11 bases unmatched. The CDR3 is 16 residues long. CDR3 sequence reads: CASSLRPDRGGETQYF. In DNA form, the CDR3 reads TGTGCCAGCAGTCTTCGCCCGGACAGGGGCGGAGAGACCCAGTACTTC.

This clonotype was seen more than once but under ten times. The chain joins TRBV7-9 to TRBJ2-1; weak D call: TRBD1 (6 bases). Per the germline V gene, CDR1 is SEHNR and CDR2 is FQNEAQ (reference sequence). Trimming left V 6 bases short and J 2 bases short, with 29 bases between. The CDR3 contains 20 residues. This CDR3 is CASSRPQATGLGPAYNEQFF. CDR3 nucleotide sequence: TGTGCCAGCAGTAGACCTCAGGCAACAGGGCTTGGTCCAGCCTACAATGAGCAGTTCTTC.

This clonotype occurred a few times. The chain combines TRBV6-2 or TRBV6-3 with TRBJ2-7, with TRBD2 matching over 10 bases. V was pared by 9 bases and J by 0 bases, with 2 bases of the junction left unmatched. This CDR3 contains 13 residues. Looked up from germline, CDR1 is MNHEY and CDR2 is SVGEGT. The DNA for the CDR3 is TGTGCCAGTACTAGCGGGGACTCCTACGAGCAGTACTTC. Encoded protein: CASTSGDSYEQYF.

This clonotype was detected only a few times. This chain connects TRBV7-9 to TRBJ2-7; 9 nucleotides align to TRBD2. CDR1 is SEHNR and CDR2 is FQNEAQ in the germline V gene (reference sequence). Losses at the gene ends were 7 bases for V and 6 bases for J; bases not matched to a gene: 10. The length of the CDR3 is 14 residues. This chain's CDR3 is CASTLSGRMGEQYF. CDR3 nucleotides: TGTGCCAGCACCCTTAGCGGGAGAATGGGCGAGCAGTACTTC.

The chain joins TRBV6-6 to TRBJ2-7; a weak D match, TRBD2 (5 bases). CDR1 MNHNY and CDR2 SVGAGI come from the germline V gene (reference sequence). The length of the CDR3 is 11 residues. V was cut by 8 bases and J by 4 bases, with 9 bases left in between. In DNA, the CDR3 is TGTGCCAGCTCTTGGGAGTACGAGCAGTACTTC. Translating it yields CASSWEYEQYF.

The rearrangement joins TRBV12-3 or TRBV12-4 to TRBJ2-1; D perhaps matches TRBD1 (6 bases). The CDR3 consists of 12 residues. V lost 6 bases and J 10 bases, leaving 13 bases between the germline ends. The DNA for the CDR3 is TGTGCCAGCAGGGGGGCGTTGAAGGAGCAGTTCTTC. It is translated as CASRGALKEQFF.

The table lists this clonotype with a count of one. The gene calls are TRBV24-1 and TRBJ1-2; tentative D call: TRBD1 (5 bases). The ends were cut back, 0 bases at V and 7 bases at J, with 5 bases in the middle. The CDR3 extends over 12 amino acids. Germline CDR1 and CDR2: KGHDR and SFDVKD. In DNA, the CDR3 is TGTGCCACCAGTGATTTGGGGGGTGGCTACACCTTC. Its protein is CATSDLGGGYTF.